The 13 T cell receptor beta chains given below trace back to one sample, sequenced in a study of cytomegalovirus exposure and HLA in healthy donors. Vbeta (60) and Jbeta (13) primers were used in the PCR. The data were produced by immunoSEQ multiplex PCR, yet TCRdb's version contains in-frame clones alone and is incomplete. The sample holds some 130,000 clones, around 80% seen once. Sequencing was performed on PBMCs. These receptors originate from a man aged 40-55 years in good health and CMV-seropositive.

The rearrangement uses TRBV10-3 and TRBJ2-5; TRBD2 agrees at 14 bases. The CDR3 runs to 17 residues. V dropped 6 bases and J dropped 5; count of bases not matched to a gene: 11. Germline V lookup: CDR1 ENHRY, CDR2 SYGVKD. CDR3: CAISSGTSGRIVETQYF. The CDR3 DNA reads as TGTGCCATCAGCTCCGGGACTAGCGGGAGAATCGTGGAGACCCAGTACTTC.

Only one count was recorded for this clone. The chain recombines TRBV11-1 with TRBJ2-1; the D is unclear. This CDR3 is 14 amino acids long. V was cut by 1 base and J by 3 bases, with 7 bases left in between. CDR1 SGHAT and CDR2 FQDESV come from the germline V gene (reference sequence). The CDR3 DNA follows: TGTGCCAGCAGCTTAGTGACATTCTACAATGAGCAGTTCTTC. Amino acid sequence: CASSLVTFYNEQFF.

The gene calls are TRBV4-2 and TRBJ1-5; no clear D gene. Trimming removed 4 bases at V and 1 base at J, with 11 bases between. CDR1 is LGHNA and CDR2 is YNFKEQ in the germline V gene. The CDR3 spans 15 residues. The DNA of the CDR3 is TGTGCCAGCAGCCCCCTCGCGAGGAGCAATCAGCCCCAGCATTTT. Translated: CASSPLARSNQPQHF.

The chain uses TRBV11-2 and TRBJ1-2; TRBD1 agrees at 8 bases. Germline V gene data show CDR1 as SGHAT and CDR2 as FQNNGV. The CDR3 length is 14 residues. V was clipped by 0 bases and J by 6 bases; unmatched bases: 3. This CDR3 is CASSLESGGNGYTF. Written as DNA, the CDR3 is TGTGCCAGCAGCTTAGAGTCAGGGGGCAATGGCTACACCTTC.

V gene TRBV6-1 combines with J gene TRBJ1-4; no definite D call. The V end was cut by 7 bases, the J end by 6 bases, with 12 bases between. This CDR3 is built from 13 residues. Per germline, CDR1 MNHNS and CDR2 SASEGT. CDR3 nucleotide sequence: TGTGCCAGCAACGGAGCAAAGGATGAAAAACTGTTTTTT. Translated: CASNGAKDEKLFF.

This chain uses TRBV4-1 with TRBJ1-5; maybe TRBD1 (5 bases). This CDR3 comprises 16 residues. Germline CDR1 MGHRA, CDR2 YSYEKL. V was shortened by 3 bases and J by 2 bases, with 14 bases between the two germline ends. Here the CDR3 reads CASSQDISAGNQPQHF. Written as DNA, the CDR3 is TGCGCCAGCAGCCAGGACATTTCCGCCGGCAATCAGCCCCAGCATTTT.

J is TRBJ2-1 and V is TRBV18; 10 bases fit TRBD1. Trimming at V came to 3 bases and at J to 6 bases, leaving 14 bases not matched to a gene. This CDR3 is built from 18 residues. CDR1 and CDR2 from the germline V gene are KGHSH and LQKENI. CDR3 nucleotide sequence: TGTGCCAGCTCACCTACCCTGCCAGGACAGGGGGTCCCCAATGAGCAGTTCTTC. This sequence encodes CASSPTLPGQGVPNEQFF.

The J gene is TRBJ2-2, the V gene TRBV2, with D possibly being TRBD1 (5 bases). Trimming cost V 8 bases and J 4 bases, with 14 bases left between them. The CDR3 covers 14 residues. Per the germline V gene, CDR1 is SNHLY and CDR2 is FYNNEI. For the CDR3, the DNA is TGTGCCAGCGGGGCGGTGAGTGGCACCGGGGAGCTGTTTTTT. Encoded protein: CASGAVSGTGELFF.

The rearrangement links TRBV4-1 to TRBJ1-3, with D unresolved. V was pared by 1 base and J by 0 bases, with 7 bases between. Germline V CDR1 and CDR2: MGHRA, YSYEKL. The CDR3 spans 15 residues. The CDR3: CASSQGRYSGNTIYF. DNA for the CDR3: TGCGCCAGCAGCCAAGGGCGGTACTCTGGAAACACCATATATTTT.

The chain carries TRBV29-1 and TRBJ2-7; 9 bases match TRBD1. Germline-derived CDR1 and CDR2 are SQVTM and ANQGSEA. V was pared by 6 bases and J by 4 bases, with 4 bases of the junction left unmatched. The CDR3 consists of 12 residues. CDR3 sequence reads: CSVRDREYEQYF. CDR3 coding DNA: TGCAGCGTCCGGGACAGGGAGTACGAGCAGTACTTC.

This chain connects TRBV25-1 to TRBJ2-1; 9 bases line up with TRBD2. Per germline, CDR1 MGHDK and CDR2 SYGVNS. The CDR3 sequence is 14 residues long. The V gene end was trimmed by 4 bases and the J gene end by 4 bases; junction bases not matched to a gene: 2. CDR3 in amino acids: CASSATSGYNEQFF. DNA of the CDR3: TGTGCCAGCAGTGCGACTAGCGGATACAATGAGCAGTTCTTC.

The rearrangement links TRBV28 to TRBJ1-5; D is undetermined. V was trimmed by 10 bases and J by 1 base, leaving 20 bases between them. CDR3 size: 16 residues. The germline gives CDR1 MDHEN, CDR2 SYDVKM. The CDR3 region has the DNA TGTGCCACCAAACCCCCTATTACAGCAAGCAATCAGCCCCAGCATTTT. Protein sequence: CATKPPITASNQPQHF. The full variable domain, with the rest looked up from reference TRBV28 and TRBJ1-5, is DVKVTQSSRYLVKRTGEKVFLECVQDMDHENMFWYRQDPGLGLRLIYFSYDVKMKEKGDIPEGYSVSREKKERFSLILESASTNQTSMYLCATKPPITASNQPQHFGDGTRLSIL.

The genes are TRBV4-1 and TRBJ1-3; 7 bases fit TRBD1. CDR1 is MGHRA and CDR2 is YSYEKL in the germline V gene. V lost 1 base and J lost 4; bases outside the gene matches: 4. The CDR3 runs to 15 residues. The CDR3 spells CASSQGTGAGNTIYF. DNA for the CDR3: TGCGCCAGCAGCCAAGGAACAGGGGCCGGAAACACCATATATTTT.